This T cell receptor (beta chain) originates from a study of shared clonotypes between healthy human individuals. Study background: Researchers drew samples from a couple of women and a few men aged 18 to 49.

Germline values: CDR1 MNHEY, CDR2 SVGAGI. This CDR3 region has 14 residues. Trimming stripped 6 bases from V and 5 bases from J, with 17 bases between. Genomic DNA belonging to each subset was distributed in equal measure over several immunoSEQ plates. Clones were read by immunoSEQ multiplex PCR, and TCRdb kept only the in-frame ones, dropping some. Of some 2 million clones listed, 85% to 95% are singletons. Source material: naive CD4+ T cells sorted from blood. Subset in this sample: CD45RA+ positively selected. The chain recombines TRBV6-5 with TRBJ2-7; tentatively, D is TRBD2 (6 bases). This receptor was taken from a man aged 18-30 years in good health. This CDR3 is CASREGPSTHEQYF. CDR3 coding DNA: TGTGCCAGCAGGGAGGGACCATCGACCCACGAGCAGTACTTC.